Each of the 15 T cell receptor beta chains below was sequenced from the same sample in a study of T cells in women clearing cervical HPV infection. Method: immunoSEQ multiplex PCR; TCRdb's copy keeps in-frame clones and lacks some. The table for this sample gives roughly 49,000 clones. The source material was blood buffy coat. The receptor set was obtained from a woman between 18 and 75 years old with a cervical HPV16 infection that either progressed to CIN3+ or cleared (not recorded which).

Concerning this clone itself: The CDR3 is cut off 3 residues early in the read; its end comes from the germline J gene. The rearrangement links TRBV20-1 to TRBJ1-5; D remains unclear. In germline, CDR1 is DFQATT, CDR2 SNEGSKA (reference sequence). This CDR3 has 13 residues. V was pared by 6 bases and J by 1 base, with 10 bases between. The chain's CDR3 is CSAGSGSNQPQHF. The CDR3 bases that were read are TGCAGTGCGGGAAGCGGCAGCAATCAGCCC.

For this clone: The CDR3 end falls 3 residues outside the read, so it is completed with the germline J gene. The J gene is TRBJ2-7, the V gene TRBV2; 9 nucleotides match TRBD2. Germline assignment: CDR1 SNHLY and CDR2 FYNNEI. The CDR3 length is 15 residues. V lost 6 bases and J lost 0; bases outside the gene matches: 6. CDR3 loop: CASSDSLAGSYEQYF. The CDR3 DNA, read in part, is TGTGCCAGCAGCGATTCACTAGCGGGCTCCTACGAG. Drawing the rest from reference TRBV2 and TRBJ2-7, the complete variable domain is EPEVTQTPSHQVTQMGQEVILRCVPISNHLYFYWYRQILGQKVEFLVSFYNNEISEKSEIFDDQFSVERPDGSNFTLKIRSTKLEDSAMYFCASSDSLAGSYEQYFGPGTRLTVT.

On this clone itself: The CDR3 end is not reached by the read, which stops 3 residues before it; the germline J gene fills it in. The rearrangement uses TRBV19 and TRBJ2-2; D possibly matches TRBD1 or TRBD2 (5 bases each). Germline loops: CDR1 LNHDA, CDR2 SQIVND (reference sequence). This CDR3 has 13 amino acids. Incomplete CDR3 DNA: TGTGCCAGTAGTCGCAGGGAGAATGAAAAG. This encodes CASSRRENEK. The full CDR3 sequence reads CASSRRENEKLFF.

Turning to this clone: The read ends 3 residues before the CDR3 terminus; that terminus is restored from the germline J gene. This chain joins TRBV20-1 and TRBJ1-4; no firm D call. Germline CDR1 is DFQATT and CDR2 is SNEGSKA (reference sequence). V was shortened by 5 bases and J by 8 bases, with 15 bases between the two germline ends. The CDR3 spans 13 residues. The CDR3 bases that were read are TGCAGTGCTCCTGGCGGGTCTCACGAAAAA. Amino acid sequence: CSAPGGSHEK. The full CDR3 protein is CSAPGGSHEKLFF.

About this clone: The read gets to within 3 residues of the CDR3 end, and the germline J gene fills in the rest. The V call is TRBV5-1, the J call TRBJ2-3, with 14 positions matching TRBD2. This CDR3 region has 15 residues. The germline CDR1 and CDR2 sequences are SGHRS and YFSETQ. V shed 6 bases, J shed 5 bases, and the junction held 5 bases outside the gene matches. This chain's CDR3 is CASTRLAGGQDTQYF. Incomplete CDR3 DNA: TGCGCCAGCACCCGACTAGCGGGGGGGCAAGATACG. Variable domain in full (rest from reference TRBV5-1 and TRBJ2-3): KAGVTQTPRYLIKTRGQQVTLSCSPISGHRSVSWYQQTPGQGLQFLFEYFSETQRNKGNFPGRFSGRQFSNSRSEMNVSTLELGDSALYLCASTRLAGGQDTQYFGPGTRLTVL.

Concerning this clone: With the read ending 3 residues before the CDR3 end, the germline J gene is used to fill in that end. The chain is built from TRBV20-1 and TRBJ2-3; 10 nucleotides agree with TRBD2. Germline V gene sequence: CDR1 DFQATT, CDR2 SNEGSKA (reference sequence). J was trimmed by 1 base and V by 4 bases; bases with no gene match: 2. The CDR3 runs to 14 residues. The CDR3 region is CSAIGTSGTDTQYF. CDR3 DNA, as far as it was read: TGCAGTGCTATTGGGACTAGCGGCACAGATACG.

In regard to this clone: Coverage ceases 3 residues before the CDR3 finishes, and the germline J gene fills in the end. The chain has TRBV5-1 and TRBJ1-4; D possibly corresponds to TRBD1 (5 bases). CDR1 SGHRS and CDR2 YFSETQ come from the germline V gene. CDR3 length: 12 residues. Partial CDR3 DNA: TGCGCCAGCAGCTTGGTTGGGGCAGAA. It is translated as CASSLVGAE. The entire CDR3 is CASSLVGAELFF.

Concerning this clone: Read data end 3 residues before the CDR3 end; the end is taken from the germline J gene. Other DNA sequences in this sample translate to the same CDR3. V and J are TRBV7-3 and TRBJ1-3; maybe TRBD1 (6 bases). Trimming took off 5 bases at V and 4 bases at J, with 12 bases between the two ends. The CDR3 runs to 14 residues. CDR1 and CDR2 (germline): SGHTA, FQGTGA. CDR3 DNA, as far as it was read: TGTGCCAGCAGCCTCGGGGGGGCGGGAAACACC. Protein: CASSLGGAGNT. The complete CDR3 reads CASSLGGAGNTIYF.

In the case of this clone: Read sequence stops 3 residues before the CDR3 end, and the germline J gene provides the missing end. The chain links TRBV23-1 to TRBJ1-1; a possible D gene is TRBD1 (5 bases). TRBV23-1 falls under the ORF class, with uncertain function. V dropped 1 base and J dropped 7 bases, with 13 bases sitting between them. The CDR3 sequence is 14 residues long. The CDR3: CASSQLDLQGEAFF. Partial CDR3 DNA: TGCGCCAGCAGTCAATTGGACCTCCAGGGTGAA.

With regard to this clone: The read halts 3 residues ahead of the CDR3 end, with the missing end drawn from the germline J gene. The V and J genes are TRBV18 and TRBJ1-2, with 7 bases matching TRBD1. V gave up 2 bases and J gave up 3 bases; unmatched junction bases: 9. The CDR3 length is 16 residues. Germline V gives CDR1 KGHSH, CDR2 LQKENI. Incomplete CDR3 DNA: TGTGCCAGCTCACCAAAGACAGGGCAGTCGGACTATGGC. Residues: CASSPKTGQSDYG. The whole CDR3 sequence is CASSPKTGQSDYGYTF.

Concerning this clone itself: The missing CDR3 end, 3 residues past where the read stops, is filled in from the germline J gene. V gene TRBV20-1 combines with J gene TRBJ2-3; TRBD2 matches 12 bases. The CDR3 is 15 residues long. The germline V gene has CDR1 DFQATT and CDR2 SNEGSKA (reference sequence). This CDR3 reads CSATEASGGADTQYF. CDR3 DNA, as far as it was read: TGCAGTGCTACCGAGGCTAGCGGGGGGGCCGACACG.

Worth noting for this clone: The read comes to an end 3 residues before the CDR3 does, leaving the germline J gene to fill in the end. The chain has TRBV7-6 and TRBJ2-3; 7 bases fit TRBD2. Looked up from germline, CDR1 is SGHVS and CDR2 is FNYEAQ. The CDR3 loop spans 17 amino acids. Trimming at V came to 2 bases and at J to 5 bases, leaving 13 bases not matched to a gene. CDR3 region: CASSLYGGGPRRDTQYF. The covered CDR3 bases are TGTGCCAGCAGCTTATATGGGGGGGGACCGCGCAGAGATACG.

Comments on this clone: The read ends 3 residues before the CDR3 terminus; that terminus is restored from the germline J gene. This chain uses TRBV7-9 with TRBJ2-7; TRBD1 aligns across 7 bases. The junction had 6 bases not matched to a gene; V was cut back by 5 bases and J by 5 bases. Germline V lookup: CDR1 SEHNR, CDR2 FQNEAQ (reference sequence). The CDR3 totals 13 residues. The CDR3 is CASSPQTGNEQYF. The part of the CDR3 DNA that was read is TGTGCCAGCAGCCCACAGACAGGGAACGAG.

Comment on this clone: The CDR3 goes on 3 residues after the read ends, and that part is filled in from the germline J gene. The rearrangement uses TRBV2 and TRBJ1-5; TRBD1 matches at 10 bases. The CDR3 consists of 17 residues. Germline assignment: CDR1 SNHLY and CDR2 FYNNEI. Losses at the gene ends were 6 bases for V and 3 bases for J; bases not matched to a gene: 11. The CDR3 sequence is CASRRRAGTGVNQPQHF. The part of the CDR3 DNA that was read is TGTGCCAGCAGACGCAGAGCCGGGACAGGGGTCAATCAGCCC.

Notes on this clone: Read coverage stops 3 residues before the CDR3 terminus; the germline J gene supplies the remainder. The chain has TRBV7-9 and TRBJ2-7, with 8 bases lining up with TRBD1. The V and J ends lost 8 bases and 1 base, in that order; junction bases with no gene match: 7. The CDR3 has 14 residues. Germline V gene sequence: CDR1 SEHNR, CDR2 FQNEAQ (reference sequence). CDR3 region: CASCPDRVSYEQYF. The DNA read from the CDR3 is TGTGCCAGCTGTCCGGACAGGGTATCCTACGAG. Together with reference TRBV7-9 and TRBJ2-7, the CDR3 gives the full variable domain: DTGVSQNPRHKITKRGQNVTFRCDPISEHNRLYWYRQTLGQGPEFLTYFQNEAQLEKSRLLSDRFSAERPKGSFSTLEIQRTEQGDSAMYLCASCPDRVSYEQYFGPGTRLTVT.